The present T cell receptor beta chain was sequenced within a study of T cells expressing NK-cell markers. Background on the study: In sorted CD3+CD56+NKG2C+, CD3+CD56+NKG2C- and CD3+CD56-NKG2C+ T cells, TCR beta repertoires were obtained.

A 5'RACE template switching approach incorporating UMIs was used to make TCR beta cDNA. TCRdb re-called the 5' RACE reads and catalogs CDR3 proteins one per entry, DNA excluded. This listing includes around 280,000 distinct CDR3 sequences. About this clonotype itself: Its antigen remains unknown.

The study, taken as a whole, reports: There were a handful of donors in whom these clonotypes also led the CD3+CD56-NKG2C+ fraction.

The receptor was isolated from a man between 18 and 35 years old in good health. Sequencing was done on a sample of blood T cells: a sorted CD56 or NKG2C T cell subset, CD4+ or CD8+ T cells, or bulk PBMC T cells (not recorded which).

The CDR3 region is CASSGFWASGETQYF. The chain recombines TRBV7-2 with TRBJ2-5; lacking DNA, the TRBD1 call made by TCRdb goes unchecked. This CDR3 contains 15 residues. Germline lookup yields CDR1 SGHTA and CDR2 FQGNSA.